The clone carrying this T cell receptor (beta chain) was counted a few times. The record originates from a study of blood T cells in healthy people across ages. This CDR3 contains 14 residues. The germline gives CDR1 DFQATT, CDR2 SNEGSKA (reference sequence). The ends lost 7 bases at V and 3 bases at J; junction bases unmatched: 6. Primers used in a second PCR of roughly 7 to 12 cycles were a sample-barcoded 5' primer and a J-beta primer mix. Per sample, CDR3-containing paired-end reads numbered at least 2.5 million. TCRdb re-called the 5' RACE reads with MiXCR, one entry per CDR3 protein. The table records nearly 1 million distinct CDR3 sequences, around 54% of them present only once.

V usage is TRBV20-1 and J usage is TRBJ2-4, with 10 bases aligning to TRBD2. The sample consisted of blood. This receptor was identified in a woman aged 60-75 years in good health. The CDR3 nucleotides read TGCAGTGTATCAAGCGGGAGGGTCAAAAACATTCAGTACTTC. It codes for CSVSSGRVKNIQYF.